The source of this TCR beta chain is a study of CD4 T cells in relation to SARS-CoV-2 and coronaviruses. Study summary: Negative control cultures got HIV-1 Nef peptides or no peptide. Study outcomes and limitations: This crossreactivity analysis covered spike protein alone, no other viral proteins. About 64% of donors had memory CD4+ clonotypes crossrecognizing SARS-CoV-2 and common cold coronavirus spike.

Measured with immunoSEQ multiplex PCR; TCRdb has only the in-frame clones, and not every one. Of 20,000 to 25,000 clones in the sample, over 65% were seen once. Unexposed donor CD4+ T cells date from about 2011-2019, before the COVID-19 pandemic. The cells were cultured for about 10 days before CD4+ T cells were isolated. Unexposed-donor CD4+ T cells were probed with SARS-CoV-2 S/N and four cold-coronavirus spikes, cells permitting. This CDR3 region has 13 residues. The V and J ends lost 3 bases and 6 bases respectively, with 14 bases between them. Germline V CDR1 and CDR2: SQVTM, ANQGSEA. With regard to this clone: Its cognate antigen is unknown.

The sample consisted of CD4+ T cells from PBMCs, cultured in vitro. This TCR derives from a human donor in good health. The chain has TRBV29-1 and TRBJ1-1; the D is unclear. The CDR3 DNA sequence: TGCAGCGTTGACCCCGGACTGACATCTGAAGCTTTCTTT. Translating it yields CSVDPGLTSEAFF.